The clone carrying this T cell receptor beta chain was picked up a small number of times. This CDR3 comprises 13 residues. Trimming shortened V by 3 bases and J by 3 bases, and 11 bases separated the two germline ends. Germline CDR1 and CDR2: SQVTM and ANQGSEA. The source material, RNA transcripts, was used to amplify TCR beta CDR3 regions. Carried out on the TCR CDR3, a first-round RT-PCR used the HTBI primer set. TCRdb independently ran MiXCR on the multiplex PCR reads; one entry per CDR3 protein. Counted here are around 700,000 distinct CDR3 sequences, approximately 18% occurring once; the ten biggest clones make up 15% to 20%. This specimen comes from a study of T cells in Graves' hyperthyroidism and ophthalmopathy.

The TCR sequence derives from a woman aged 45-59 years with Graves' hyperthyroidism that later progressed to Graves' ophthalmopathy. Sequences were obtained from blood. The gene calls are TRBV29-1 and TRBJ1-1; no clear D. In DNA form, the CDR3 reads TGCAGCGTTGAGGGAGAGTGGGACACTGAAGCTTTCTTT. Translating it yields CSVEGEWDTEAFF.